Listed below are T cell receptor beta chains from one sample, sequenced in a study of control samples from healthy donors and cancer patients. The protocol was immunoSEQ multiplex PCR, while the TCRdb copy is restricted to in-frame clones and leaves out a portion. Of approximately 150,000 clones listed, about 90% were seen once; the top ten hold around 1.6%. Sequencing was performed on blood. These receptors originate from a man younger than 35 in good health. Each CDR3 is given with its conserved first and last residue. The order of the fields is J gene, D gene, V gene, clone size, CDR3 DNA, CDR3 protein. A D gene is named only where the DNA matches it firmly. For some rows the clone size is stated as once, few or many, or as a class when expanded; others skip it.

J: TRBJ1-1; D: NA; V: TRBV7-2; size: NA; DNA: TGTGCCAGCAGCTTAGCGCATGGGGTTACTGAAGCTTTCTTT; CDR3: CASSLAHGVTEAFF
J: TRBJ1-1; D: TRBD1; V: TRBV5-1; size: once; DNA: TGCGCCAGCAGCTCAGGGGGGCAAGTGAACACTGAAGCTTTCTTT; CDR3: CASSSGGQVNTEAFF
J: TRBJ1-2; D: NA; V: TRBV5-6; size: NA; DNA: TGTGCCAGCAGCTTGGGAAACTATGGCTACACCTTC; CDR3: CASSLGNYGYTF
J: TRBJ1-1; D: NA; V: TRBV28; size: NA; DNA: TGTGCCAGCAGCACTCTCACTATGAACACTGAAGCTTTCTTT; CDR3: CASSTLTMNTEAFF
J: TRBJ1-2; D: NA; V: TRBV19; size: NA; DNA: TGTGCCAGTAGCCATTCTGGACAGCGTACAAACTATGGCTACACCTTC; CDR3: CASSHSGQRTNYGYTF
J: TRBJ2-2; D: TRBD1; V: TRBV18; size: once; DNA: TGTGCCAGCTCACCAATCTTCAGGACAGGGCCCGGGGAGCTGTTTTTT; CDR3: CASSPIFRTGPGELFF
J: TRBJ1-6; D: NA; V: TRBV6-1; size: NA; DNA: TGTGCCAGCAGTGATGCTATGGGGCGGAATTCACCCCTCCACTTT; CDR3: CASSDAMGRNSPLHF
J: TRBJ1-1; D: TRBD1; V: TRBV28; size: NA; DNA: TGTGCCAGCAGTCTACCTCCCCCGACAGGGATGAACACTGAAGCTTTCTTT; CDR3: CASSLPPPTGMNTEAFF
J: TRBJ1-5; D: NA; V: TRBV15; size: NA; DNA: TGTGCCACCAGCAGAGAATTGGGGGAGGGCAATCAGCCCCAGCATTTT; CDR3: CATSRELGEGNQPQHF
J: TRBJ2-5; D: TRBD2; V: TRBV24-1; size: once; DNA: TGTGCCACCGCACCGGGACTAGCGGGGTGGGTAGAGACCCAGTACTTC; CDR3: CATAPGLAGWVETQYF
J: TRBJ1-3; D: NA; V: TRBV15; size: NA; DNA: TGTGCCACCAGCAGAGGGGTATCTGGAAACACCATATATTTT; CDR3: CATSRGVSGNTIYF
J: TRBJ1-1; D: NA; V: TRBV9; size: few; DNA: TGTGCCAGCAGCCCGCGCGGAGGGAGTAGCACTGAAGCTTTCTTT; CDR3: CASSPRGGSSTEAFF
J: TRBJ1-2; D: NA; V: TRBV3-1/TRBV3-2; size: NA; DNA: TGTGCCAGCAGCCAAGGGCCCAGTAGCTATGGCTACACCTTC; CDR3: CASSQGPSSYGYTF
J: TRBJ2-3; D: NA; V: TRBV6-5; size: NA; DNA: TGTGCCAGCAGTTACTCGACGGCGGGGAACAGGGATACGCAGTATTTT; CDR3: CASSYSTAGNRDTQYF
J: TRBJ1-4; D: NA; V: TRBV19; size: NA; DNA: TGTGCCAGTAGTATTCGCGGGGAGACAGTGGGGGGAAAACTGTTTTTT; CDR3: CASSIRGETVGGKLFF
J: TRBJ2-1; D: TRBD2; V: TRBV19; size: NA; DNA: TGTGCCAGTAGTATAGTACTAGCGGGGGATTACAATGAGCAGTTCTTC; CDR3: CASSIVLAGDYNEQFF
J: TRBJ1-2; D: NA; V: TRBV25-1; size: NA; DNA: TGTGCCAGCAGTGAATCGGGGATTTCGTTTGGCTACACCTTC; CDR3: CASSESGISFGYTF
J: TRBJ2-2; D: NA; V: TRBV19; size: NA; DNA: TGTGCCAGTAGTATTGTAGTCGGGGCACCTAACACCGGGGAGCTGTTTTTT; CDR3: CASSIVVGAPNTGELFF
J: TRBJ2-7; D: NA; V: TRBV25-1; size: NA; DNA: TGTGCCAGCAGTGAATCCATGTGGGAGCAGTACTTC; CDR3: CASSESMWEQYF
J: TRBJ1-6; D: NA; V: TRBV28; size: once; DNA: TGTGCCACCTTACGACAGAATTCACCCCTCCACTTT; CDR3: CATLRQNSPLHF
J: TRBJ2-5; D: NA; V: TRBV5-5; size: NA; DNA: TGTGCCAGCAGCTACGAAAATATTGTTGGGGAGACCCAGTACTTC; CDR3: CASSYENIVGETQYF
J: TRBJ1-1; D: TRBD1; V: TRBV7-8; size: once; DNA: TGTGCCAGCAGCTTAGCGCAGGGGGTGCGCACTGAAGCTTTCTTT; CDR3: CASSLAQGVRTEAFF
J: TRBJ1-2; D: NA; V: TRBV7-5; size: NA; DNA: TGTGTCAGAAGCAGACAGGGTTCAGAGGGCTACACCTTC; CDR3: CVRSRQGSEGYTF
J: TRBJ2-2; D: TRBD1; V: TRBV4-3; size: NA; DNA: TGCGCCAGCAGCCCAGACTACAGGGGGCTTCGCACCGGGGAGCTGTTTTTT; CDR3: CASSPDYRGLRTGELFF
J: TRBJ1-2; D: TRBD1; V: TRBV5-5; size: NA; DNA: TGTGCCAGCAGCTTGGGGCCAGGACAGGGGGTCGGCTACACCTTC; CDR3: CASSLGPGQGVGYTF
J: TRBJ2-3; D: TRBD1; V: TRBV24-1; size: once; DNA: TGTGCCACCAGTGATTCCGGGACAGGGGAGTCAGATACGCAGTATTTT; CDR3: CATSDSGTGESDTQYF
J: TRBJ1-1; D: NA; V: TRBV12-3/TRBV12-4; size: NA; DNA: TGTGCCAGCAGTTTTTGGGGAGAAACTGAAGCTTTCTTT; CDR3: CASSFWGETEAFF
J: TRBJ2-3; D: NA; V: TRBV9; size: once; DNA: TGTGCCAGCAGCGTAGGCACACGACCTAGCACAGATACGCAGTATTTT; CDR3: CASSVGTRPSTDTQYF
J: TRBJ2-1; D: NA; V: TRBV12-3/TRBV12-4; size: NA; DNA: TGTGCCAGCAATATCCTGGGGGGTGAGCAGTTCTTC; CDR3: CASNILGGEQFF
J: TRBJ1-1; D: NA; V: TRBV5-1; size: NA; DNA: TGCGCCAGCAGCTTACAGGGCTCTGAAGCTTTCTTT; CDR3: CASSLQGSEAFF
J: TRBJ2-1; D: TRBD2; V: TRBV28; size: NA; DNA: TGTGCCAGCAGTAACGGGGGGTACAATGAGCAGTTCTTC; CDR3: CASSNGGYNEQFF
J: TRBJ1-2; D: NA; V: TRBV7-9; size: few; DNA: TGTGCCAGCCGCTTGGGCGGTGGGAACTATGGCTACACCTTC; CDR3: CASRLGGGNYGYTF